This T cell receptor (beta chain) is from a study of brain T cells in children with intractable seizures. Only cases whose brain tissue showed the highest T cell transcript signatures were sequenced. Pre-surgery treatment included at least one anti-epileptic drug. Generated by immunoSEQ multiplex PCR, the TCRdb table keeps only in-frame clones and is missing some. The sample holds around 80,000 clones; 90% to 95% are singletons and the top ten take about 23%. CDR3 length: 15 residues. Trimming removed 5 bases from V and 0 bases from J; junction bases left unmatched: 2. CDR1 SEHNR and CDR2 FQNEAQ come from the germline V gene (reference sequence). General observations from the study: Pre- and post-surgery blood differed in depth, so pre-surgery absences may be undersampling.

Notes on this clone: Its target is unknown.

The starting material was peripheral blood, obtained at surgery. The receptor was derived from a girl aged 2-10 years with Rasmussen encephalitis and intractable seizures. This chain joins TRBV7-9 and TRBJ1-5, with 9 bases matching TRBD1. The CDR3 coding sequence is TGTGCCAGCAGCCGGACAGGGGATAGCAATCAGCCCCAGCATTTT. It codes for CASSRTGDSNQPQHF.